Below are 13 T cell receptor beta chains sequenced from a single sample in a study of cytomegalovirus exposure and HLA in healthy donors (dated by TCRdb to about 2017). Library prep was done by the immunoSEQ multiplex PCR assay. A mixture of 60 forward primers for TCR Vbeta segments and 13 reverse primers for TCR Jbeta segments was used in the multiplex PCR. TCRdb holds this immuneACCESS table with in-frame rearrangements only. Some clones are missing; in checked studies, unresolved V genes explain under half, and the rest has no known cause. The sample profile shows 180,000 or so clones; 80% of them were found once. 1.9% of the sample goes to the ten largest clones. Sequencing input: PBMCs. The receptor source for this set is a woman in her thirties in good health and CMV-seronegative.

The genes are TRBV19 and TRBJ2-3; perhaps TRBD2 as D (5 bases). The ends were cut back, 5 bases at V and 0 bases at J, with 15 bases in the middle. The CDR3 runs 16 residues. The germline V gene has CDR1 LNHDA and CDR2 SQIVND (reference sequence). For the CDR3, the DNA is TGTGCCAGTAGTGAGTCCTTAGCGAGGAGCACAGATACGCAGTATTTT. It codes for CASSESLARSTDTQYF.

The rearrangement links TRBV5-1 to TRBJ2-1, with D perhaps matching TRBD1 (5 bases). CDR3 size: 15 residues. V was trimmed by 4 bases and J by 2 bases, leaving 13 bases between them. Germline CDR1 SGHRS, CDR2 YFSETQ. This chain's CDR3 is CASSPLGAAYNEQFF. In DNA form, the CDR3 reads TGCGCCAGCAGCCCCCTAGGGGCTGCCTACAATGAGCAGTTCTTC.

The genes are TRBV15 and TRBJ1-5, with a tentative D call TRBD1 (5 bases). Germline assignment: CDR1 LNHNV and CDR2 YYDKDF (reference sequence). The CDR3 length is 12 residues. Trimming pared 7 bases from V and 4 bases from J, leaving 8 bases between. DNA for the CDR3: TGTGCCACCAAAGGGGCAAATCAGCCCCAGCATTTT. It codes for CATKGANQPQHF.

The chain couples TRBV7-9 to TRBJ1-2, with 8 bases identical to TRBD1. The CDR3 spans 15 residues. CDR1 and CDR2 (germline): SEHNR, FQNEAQ (reference sequence). After removal of 0 bases from V and 9 bases from J, the junction contained 9 bases not matched to a gene. The CDR3 reads CASSLAGQAEFSYTF. The CDR3 DNA sequence: TGTGCCAGCAGCTTAGCGGGACAGGCTGAGTTTAGCTACACCTTC. Full variable domain (outside the CDR3, taken from reference TRBV7-9 and TRBJ1-2): DTGVSQNPRHKITKRGQNVTFRCDPISEHNRLYWYRQTLGQGPEFLTYFQNEAQLEKSRLLSDRFSAERPKGSFSTLEIQRTEQGDSAMYLCASSLAGQAEFSYTFGSGTRLTVV.

This rearrangement joins TRBV4-2 to TRBJ2-7; 11 bases are shared with TRBD1. V was pared by 1 base and J by 3 bases, with 2 bases of the junction left unmatched. The CDR3 length is 15 residues. CDR1 LGHNA and CDR2 YNFKEQ come from the germline V gene. For the CDR3, the DNA is TGTGCCAGCAGCCAAGTAGGGACAGGGGGCTACGAGCAGTACTTC. It encodes CASSQVGTGGYEQYF.

DNA for the CDR3: TGTGCCAGCAGCGGACAGCACACCTTGGAACAGCCCCAGCATTTT. The encoded protein is CASSGQHTLEQPQHF. The gene calls are TRBV2 and TRBJ1-5, with a possible D match to TRBD1 (6 bases). V was pared by 6 bases and J by 7 bases, with 19 bases between. The V gene's germline CDR1 is SNHLY and CDR2 FYNNEI. The CDR3 extends over 15 amino acids.

This chain joins TRBV6-5 and TRBJ2-7; D is undetermined. The CDR3 totals 13 residues. Trimming stripped 5 bases from V and 9 bases from J, with 17 bases between. Germline V gives CDR1 MNHEY, CDR2 SVGAGI. The CDR3 region is CASSLEETAGQYF. Here the CDR3 DNA reads TGTGCCAGCAGTCTTGAGGAGACCGCCGGGCAGTACTTC.

The V call is TRBV5-1, the J call TRBJ2-7; D possibly corresponds to TRBD2 (6 bases). The germline V gene has CDR1 SGHRS and CDR2 YFSETQ. CDR3 length equals 14 residues. Trimming left V 0 bases short and J 6 bases short, with 13 bases between. In DNA, the CDR3 is TGCGCCAGCAGCTTGGGACCGGGGGTACTCGAGCAGTACTTC. Translating it yields CASSLGPGVLEQYF.

The gene calls are TRBV19 and TRBJ2-7, with a tentative D call TRBD1 (5 bases). The CDR3 spans 12 residues. Germline V CDR1 and CDR2: LNHDA, SQIVND (reference sequence). Trimming removed 3 bases at V and 3 bases at J, with 6 bases between. The CDR3 region has the DNA TGTGCCAGTAGTATGACAGACTACGAGCAGTACTTC. Amino acids: CASSMTDYEQYF.

The chain is built from TRBV30 and TRBJ1-6; 9 bases align to TRBD1. This CDR3 is 13 amino acids long. V lost 4 bases to trimming and J lost 9 bases; unmatched junction nucleotides: 4. Germline CDR1 reads GTSNPN; CDR2 reads SVGIG (reference sequence). In DNA, the CDR3 is TGTGCCTGGAACAGGGGGCGAGGTTCACCCCTCCACTTT. Protein sequence: CAWNRGRGSPLHF. The variable domain in full, completed from reference TRBV30 and TRBJ1-6, reads SQTIHQWPATLVQPVGSPLSLECTVEGTSNPNLYWYRQAAGRGLQLLFYSVGIGQISSEVPQNLSASRPQDRQFILSSKKLLLSDSGFYLCAWNRGRGSPLHFGNGTRLTVT.

The chain joins TRBV5-1 to TRBJ1-4; 7 positions match TRBD1. Germline CDR1 and CDR2: SGHRS and YFSETQ. With V trimmed by 4 bases and J by 7 bases, 4 bases remained unmatched. The CDR3 sequence is 13 residues long. The CDR3 is CASSPGTAEKLFF. The CDR3 DNA sequence: TGCGCCAGCAGCCCTGGGACAGCTGAAAAACTGTTTTTT.

The J gene is TRBJ1-1, the V gene TRBV28; D remains ambiguous. In germline, CDR1 is MDHEN, CDR2 SYDVKM. V lost 8 bases to trimming and J lost 3 bases, with 10 bases between them. The CDR3 extends over 12 amino acids. The CDR3 DNA sequence: TGTGCCAGCGTCGGGAGATACACTGAAGCTTTCTTT. It specifies CASVGRYTEAFF.

The chain uses TRBV6-5 and TRBJ1-1; perhaps TRBD1 as D (5 bases). The germline CDR1 and CDR2 sequences are MNHEY and SVGAGI. This CDR3 contains 14 residues. The V end was cut by 7 bases, the J end by 1 base, with 13 bases between. The CDR3 nucleotides are TGTGCCAGCAACGCTCTCGGGGGGAACACTGAAGCTTTCTTT. Translated: CASNALGGNTEAFF.